Below, 21 T cell receptor beta chains from the same sample are listed, as sequenced in a study of blood T cell repertoires in COVID-19. Produced via immunoSEQ multiplex PCR; TCRdb's table is partial and in-frame only. The table shows roughly 280,000 clones, with roughly 90% occurring only once. The specimen sequenced was peripheral blood. Source of these receptors: a woman aged 25 to 39 with COVID-19, enrolled during active disease.

The chain employs TRBV6-4 and TRBJ2-5, with unresolved D. V lost 2 bases and J lost 1, with 5 bases in between. This CDR3 has 13 amino acids. Germline V lookup: CDR1 MRHNA, CDR2 SNTAGT. In DNA, the CDR3 is TGTGCCAGCAGTGACGGGCCCCAAGAGACCCAGTACTTC. Protein: CASSDGPQETQYF.

The rearrangement joins TRBV3-1 (or the pseudogene TRBV3-2) to TRBJ2-2; 8 bases fit TRBD2. CDR1 and CDR2 (germline): LGHDT, YNNKEL (reference sequence). V gave up 5 bases and J gave up 4 bases; unmatched junction bases: 6. The CDR3 totals 15 residues. This chain's CDR3 is CASSKLSGSTGELFF. CDR3 bases: TGTGCCAGCAGCAAACTCAGCGGGAGCACCGGGGAGCTGTTTTTT.

V usage is TRBV30 and J usage is TRBJ2-3, with D possibly TRBD2 on 6 matching bases. This CDR3 spans 15 amino acids. V lost 2 bases and J lost 4, with 16 bases in between. Germline V gene lookup returns CDR1 GTSNPN and CDR2 SVGIG (reference sequence). The CDR3 loop is CAWSPKRVVPDTQYF. The CDR3 DNA reads TGTGCCTGGAGTCCGAAGCGGGTAGTCCCAGATACGCAGTATTTT.

This clone showed up just once. The chain is built from TRBV7-2 and TRBJ2-1, with TRBD2 identical over 13 bases. Looked up from germline, CDR1 is SGHTA and CDR2 is FQGNSA. The CDR3 spans 15 residues. J lost 10 bases, V lost 4 bases, and 7 bases had no gene match. Written as DNA, the CDR3 is TGTGCCAGCAGCTCCCGGACTAGCGGGAGAGAAGAGCAGTTCTTC. It yields the protein CASSSRTSGREEQFF.

The chain uses TRBV4-3 and TRBJ2-1; D unclear. Trimming removed 1 base from V and 3 bases from J, with 7 bases in between. CDR1 and CDR2 from the germline V gene are LGHNA and YSLEER. CDR3 length: 14 amino acids. This CDR3 is CASSQVFGYNEQFF. The CDR3 region has the DNA TGCGCCAGCAGCCAAGTTTTCGGCTACAATGAGCAGTTCTTC.

The V and J genes are TRBV9 and TRBJ1-1, with unresolved D. The CDR3 extends over 14 amino acids. In germline, CDR1 is SGDLS, CDR2 YYNGEE. Trimming left V 0 bases short and J 7 bases short, with 13 bases between. CDR3 in DNA: TGTGCCAGCAGCGTAGAGGGAGGGTCGGGTGAAGCTTTCTTT. Residues: CASSVEGGSGEAFF.

The V gene is TRBV29-1, the J gene TRBJ2-2, with 7 bases matching TRBD2. CDR1 and CDR2 (germline): SQVTM, ANQGSEA. CDR3 length: 14 residues. The junction had 5 bases not matched to a gene; V was cut back by 5 bases and J by 2 bases. CDR3 nucleotides: TGCAGCGTTCATCTAGCGGTAAACACCGGGGAGCTGTTTTTT. The encoded protein is CSVHLAVNTGELFF.

This clone showed up just a few times. In nucleotides, the CDR3 is TGCGCCAGCAGCCATAGCGGGAGCAGGGAGACCCAGTACTTC. Residues: CASSHSGSRETQYF. The genes are TRBV4-3 and TRBJ2-5; 9 bases match TRBD2. Trimming at V came to 3 bases and at J to 5 bases, leaving 4 bases not matched to a gene. The germline gives CDR1 LGHNA, CDR2 YSLEER. This CDR3 spans 14 amino acids.

This clone appeared a single time. The V gene is TRBV4-2, the J gene TRBJ2-1, with 9 bases aligning to TRBD2. This CDR3 spans 15 amino acids. Germline CDR1 and CDR2: LGHNA and YNFKEQ. The junction had 8 bases not matched to a gene; V was cut back by 1 base and J by 10 bases. The CDR3 loop is CASSQGPGTSNEQFF. The CDR3 coding sequence is TGTGCCAGCAGCCAAGGGCCCGGGACTAGCAACGAGCAGTTCTTC.

The V and J genes are TRBV5-5 and TRBJ2-1, with 8 bases that match TRBD2. Trimming cost V 1 base and J 8 bases; bases outside gene matches: 8. The length of the CDR3 is 15 residues. Germline CDR1 reads SGHKS; CDR2 reads YYEKEE (reference sequence). CDR3 protein: CASSLISGGDDEQFF. CDR3 in DNA: TGTGCCAGCAGCTTGATAAGCGGGGGTGACGATGAGCAGTTCTTC.

The rearrangement joins TRBV9 to TRBJ2-2; 8 bases align to TRBD2. After removal of 0 bases from V and 4 bases from J, the junction contained 5 bases not matched to a gene. Germline assignment: CDR1 SGDLS and CDR2 YYNGEE. CDR3 size: 16 residues. Written as DNA, the CDR3 is TGTGCCAGCAGCGTAGGGCCTAGCGGGTCCACCGGGGAGCTGTTTTTT. This sequence encodes CASSVGPSGSTGELFF.

This chain's CDR3 is CASSALTSGRASYEQYF. The CDR3 DNA is TGCGCCAGCAGCGCGCTGACTAGCGGGAGGGCCTCGTACGAGCAGTACTTC. The chain has TRBV5-1 and TRBJ2-7, with 14 positions matching TRBD2. Germline V CDR1 and CDR2: SGHRS, YFSETQ. Losses at the gene ends were 4 bases for V and 4 bases for J; bases not matched to a gene: 10. This CDR3 comprises 17 residues.

The chain employs TRBV18 and TRBJ2-5; D unresolved. Germline values: CDR1 KGHSH, CDR2 LQKENI. The CDR3 length is 13 residues. V was shortened by 2 bases and J by 4 bases, with 8 bases between the two germline ends. CDR3 region: CASSPRSGETQYF. For the CDR3, the DNA is TGTGCCAGCTCACCAAGGTCGGGAGAGACCCAGTACTTC.

The V and J genes are TRBV6-5 and TRBJ1-5; D possibly corresponds to TRBD1 (5 bases). Deletions cut 6 bases from V and 4 bases from J, with 10 bases between. The CDR3 is made up of 13 amino acids. From germline, CDR1 is MNHEY and CDR2 SVGAGI. CDR3: CASRPEGNQPQHF. CDR3 nucleotide sequence: TGTGCCAGCAGACCGGAGGGGAATCAGCCCCAGCATTTT.

The rearrangement links TRBV6-1 to TRBJ1-4; D gene unclear. V gave up 3 bases and J gave up 0 bases, with 11 bases separating them. There are 16 residues in the CDR3. Germline CDR1 and CDR2: MNHNS and SASEGT. CDR3 sequence: CASSDPYSATNEKLFF. The DNA for the CDR3 is TGTGCCAGCAGTGATCCTTACAGTGCAACTAATGAAAAACTGTTTTTT.

CDR3 sequence reads: CASSLWTGWSYGYTF. The CDR3 region has the DNA TGCGCCAGCAGCTTATGGACAGGTTGGTCCTATGGCTACACCTTC. The gene calls are TRBV5-1 and TRBJ1-2, with TRBD1 matching 7 bases. J was trimmed by 4 bases and V by 2 bases; bases with no gene match: 8. In germline, CDR1 is SGHRS, CDR2 YFSETQ. This CDR3 is 15 amino acids long.

The rearrangement links TRBV27 to TRBJ1-1; D is ambiguous. The V and J ends lost 6 bases and 1 base respectively, with 9 bases between them. CDR3 size: 13 residues. Germline V gives CDR1 MNHEY, CDR2 SMNVEV (reference sequence). Here the CDR3 reads CASSLTWNTEAFF. In nucleotides, the CDR3 is TGTGCCAGCAGCCTTACATGGAACACTGAAGCTTTCTTT.

J is TRBJ2-1 and V is TRBV6-5; 10 bases agree with TRBD1. V gave up 5 bases and J gave up 8 bases; unmatched junction bases: 9. The germline CDR1 and CDR2 sequences are MNHEY and SVGAGI. This CDR3 spans 15 amino acids. The CDR3 nucleotides read TGTGCCAGCAGTCACCGGGACAGGGGTAACGATGAGCAGTTCTTC. Its protein product is CASSHRDRGNDEQFF.

J is TRBJ2-7 and V is TRBV10-2, with 9 bases identical to TRBD2. This CDR3 is built from 14 residues. From germline, CDR1 is WSHSY and CDR2 SAAADI. V was pared by 3 bases and J by 5 bases, with 5 bases of the junction left unmatched. The CDR3 here is CASSDGVAGDEQYF. The CDR3 coding sequence is TGCGCCAGCAGTGATGGAGTAGCGGGAGACGAGCAGTACTTC.

This chain joins TRBV3-1 (or the pseudogene TRBV3-2) and TRBJ2-2; TRBD1 aligns across 7 bases. Germline V gene lookup returns CDR1 LGHDT and CDR2 YNNKEL (reference sequence). With V trimmed by 0 bases and J by 7 bases, 5 bases remained unmatched. CDR3 length: 15 amino acids. The CDR3 bases are TGTGCCAGCAGCCAAGATGGAACAGGGGTCGGGGAGCTGTTTTTT. This sequence encodes CASSQDGTGVGELFF.

This rearrangement joins TRBV10-3 to TRBJ2-1; the match to TRBD1 covers 8 bases. The CDR3 totals 17 residues. Trimming at V came to 3 bases and at J to 3 bases, leaving 10 bases not matched to a gene. CDR1 and CDR2 from the germline V gene are ENHRY and SYGVKD. The CDR3 DNA sequence: TGTGCCATCAGTGATGTCCGGGACAGGACTCTCTACAATGAGCAGTTCTTC. Translated: CAISDVRDRTLYNEQFF.